What follows are 31 T cell receptor beta chains derived from one specimen sequenced in a study of blood T cell repertoires in COVID-19. Using immunoSEQ multiplex PCR, the repertoire was profiled, and TCRdb retains in-frame clones only, with some absent. The sample lists some 96,000 clones; approximately 87% were seen once. Material for sequencing was peripheral blood. The receptors were sampled from a human donor in a cohort sampled during active COVID-19.

This clone was observed at least ten times. V usage is TRBV12-3 or TRBV12-4 and J usage is TRBJ1-1; 7 bases line up with TRBD1. V lost 3 bases to trimming and J lost 10 bases; unmatched junction nucleotides: 5. This CDR3 region has 12 residues. The CDR3 loop is CASSFAGQRAFF. The CDR3 DNA follows: TGTGCCAGCAGTTTTGCGGGACAGCGAGCTTTCTTT.

This clone was detected only a few times. CDR3 coding DNA: TGTGCCAGCAGCTTAGGGGCGGGGCCGAACACTGAAGCTTTCTTT. Its protein product is CASSLGAGPNTEAFF. V is TRBV7-9 and J is TRBJ1-1; D possibly corresponds to TRBD1 (5 bases). Trimming took 1 base from V and 1 from J, leaving 10 bases between them. Germline CDR1 and CDR2: SEHNR and FQNEAQ (reference sequence). The CDR3 spans 15 residues.

This clone was observed a handful of times. The rearrangement links TRBV2 to TRBJ2-2, with 8 bases identical to TRBD2. The CDR3 consists of 15 residues. The germline V gene has CDR1 SNHLY and CDR2 FYNNEI. The junction had 8 bases not matched to a gene; V was cut back by 7 bases and J by 4 bases. The CDR3 region has the DNA TGTGCCAGCACAAGGCGGGAGGCCGGCACCGGGGAGCTGTTTTTT. As protein: CASTRREAGTGELFF.

The chain recombines TRBV18 with TRBJ1-1; the match to TRBD1 covers 7 bases. Germline CDR1 and CDR2: KGHSH and LQKENI. The CDR3 extends over 16 amino acids. J lost 4 bases, V lost 4 bases, and 12 bases had no gene match. CDR3: CASSLTGVGLSTEAFF. The CDR3 DNA sequence: TGTGCCAGCTCACTAACAGGGGTCGGTCTTAGCACTGAAGCTTTCTTT.

The chain uses TRBV3-1 (or the pseudogene TRBV3-2) and TRBJ2-1; maybe TRBD2 (5 bases). Germline lookup yields CDR1 LGHDT and CDR2 YNNKEL (reference sequence). This CDR3 spans 13 amino acids. The V gene lost 2 bases and the J gene lost 6 bases, with 8 bases spanning the gap. In DNA form, the CDR3 reads TGTGCCAGCAGCCAATCTGCGGGCAATGAGCAGTTCTTC. This translates into CASSQSAGNEQFF.

The chain recombines TRBV7-3 with TRBJ1-1, with D tentatively TRBD1 (5 bases). Germline CDR1 SGHTA, CDR2 FQGTGA. There are 14 residues in the CDR3. The V end lost 2 bases, the J end lost 5 bases, and 12 bases lay between the germline ends. As DNA, the CDR3 is TGTGCCAGCAGCTTACTTGCGGGGGGAACTGAAGCTTTCTTT. The encoded protein is CASSLLAGGTEAFF.

The genes are TRBV5-6 and TRBJ1-2; 9 nucleotides agree with TRBD1. V was clipped by 1 base and J by 8 bases; unmatched bases: 3. Germline-derived CDR1 and CDR2 are SGHDT and YYEEEE. The CDR3 consists of 13 residues. This CDR3 is CASSLNRGLGYTF. The CDR3, as DNA: TGTGCCAGCAGCTTGAACAGGGGGCTCGGCTACACCTTC. Filled out from reference TRBV5-6 and TRBJ1-2, the complete variable domain reads DAGVTQSPTHLIKTRGQQVTLRCSPKSGHDTVSWYQQALGQGPQFIFQYYEEEERQRGNFPDRFSGHQFPNYSSELNVNALLLGDSALYLCASSLNRGLGYTFGSGTRLTVV.

This clone was seen just once. This chain connects TRBV18 to TRBJ1-4; 7 bases are a match to TRBD1. The CDR3 totals 14 residues. CDR1 and CDR2 from the germline V gene are KGHSH and LQKENI. After removal of 3 bases from V and 6 bases from J, the junction contained 4 bases not matched to a gene. CDR3 amino acids: CASSPDRSHEKLFF. CDR3 in DNA: TGTGCCAGCTCACCGGACAGGTCCCATGAAAAACTGTTTTTT.

Turning to this clone: The identical CDR3 is also encoded by other nucleotide sequences in the sample. J is TRBJ1-6 and V is TRBV7-2; 10 bases are a match to TRBD1. CDR3 length: 14 amino acids. The germline V gene has CDR1 SGHTA and CDR2 FQGNSA. J lost 7 bases, V lost 6 bases, and 3 bases had no gene match. This CDR3 is CASSPGQGNSPLHF. CDR3 nucleotides: TGTGCCAGCAGTCCGGGACAGGGGAATTCACCCCTCCACTTT. Complete variable domain (other parts from reference TRBV7-2 and TRBJ1-6): GAGVSQSPSNKVTEKGKDVELRCDPISGHTALYWYRQSLGQGLEFLIYFQGNSAPDKSGLPSDRFSAERTGGSVSTLTIQRTQQEDSAVYLCASSPGQGNSPLHFGNGTRLTVT.

The V gene is TRBV19, the J gene TRBJ1-4, with D unclear. V dropped 5 bases and J dropped 5 bases, with 6 bases sitting between them. CDR1 and CDR2 (germline): LNHDA, SQIVND (reference sequence). The CDR3 runs to 12 residues. CDR3 bases: TGTGCCAGTAGTCGCAGGAATGAAAAACTGTTTTTT. This codes for CASSRRNEKLFF. Based on the CDR3 plus reference TRBV19 and TRBJ1-4, the full variable domain is DGGITQSPKYLFRKEGQNVTLSCEQNLNHDAMYWYRQDPGQGLRLIYYSQIVNDFQKGDIAEGYSVSREKKESFPLTVTSAQKNPTAFYLCASSRRNEKLFFGSGTQLSVL.

The chain employs TRBV2 and TRBJ2-1; TRBD2 agrees at 9 bases. The CDR3 covers 15 residues. J lost 1 base, V lost 6 bases, and 4 bases had no gene match. From germline, CDR1 is SNHLY and CDR2 FYNNEI. The CDR3 DNA follows: TGTGCCAGCAGAAGCGGGGGGACTTCCTACAATGAGCAGTTCTTC. It encodes CASRSGGTSYNEQFF.

The chain is built from TRBV27 and TRBJ1-2, with a weak D call TRBD1 (6 bases). V lost 6 bases to trimming and J lost 7 bases, with 21 bases between them. Germline V gene sequence: CDR1 MNHEY, CDR2 SMNVEV (reference sequence). This CDR3 comprises 15 residues. The CDR3 DNA is TGTGCCAGCAGCGAAGTAGATGGGGGCTGGGGTGGCTACACCTTC. This encodes CASSEVDGGWGGYTF.

The chain employs TRBV6-5 and TRBJ1-4; 9 bases align to TRBD1. V was pared by 2 bases and J by 8 bases, with 6 bases of the junction left unmatched. CDR1 and CDR2 from the germline V gene are MNHEY and SVGAGI. The CDR3 has 15 residues. The CDR3 DNA reads as TGTGCCAGCAGTTACGAGGGACAGGGAAGAGAAAAACTGTTTTTT. Translated, it gives CASSYEGQGREKLFF.

The CDR3 DNA follows: TGTGCCAGTAGTCGAGACAGACAGTATACTAGCAATCAGCCCCAGCATTTT. Residues: CASSRDRQYTSNQPQHF. The rearrangement uses TRBV19 and TRBJ1-5; D might be TRBD1 (5 bases). Trimming pared 5 bases from V and 0 bases from J, leaving 17 bases between. Germline CDR1 reads LNHDA; CDR2 reads SQIVND (reference sequence). This CDR3 is 17 amino acids long. The whole variable domain, filled in from reference TRBV19 and TRBJ1-5, reads DGGITQSPKYLFRKEGQNVTLSCEQNLNHDAMYWYRQDPGQGLRLIYYSQIVNDFQKGDIAEGYSVSREKKESFPLTVTSAQKNPTAFYLCASSRDRQYTSNQPQHFGDGTRLSIL.

The chain links TRBV10-1 to TRBJ1-6, with D tentatively TRBD1 (6 bases). Germline V lookup: CDR1 WNHNN, CDR2 SYGVQD (reference sequence). V was trimmed by 6 bases and J by 8 bases, leaving 14 bases between them. The CDR3 is 14 residues long. The CDR3 region is CASSETGRDSPLHF. The DNA for the CDR3 is TGCGCCAGCAGCGAGACAGGACGGGATTCACCCCTCCACTTT.

V gene TRBV6-2 or TRBV6-3 combines with J gene TRBJ1-5; TRBD1 agrees at 7 bases. Germline V gene lookup returns CDR1 MNHEY and CDR2 SVGEGT. The CDR3 runs to 14 residues. V trimming: 5 bases; J trimming: 9 bases; junction bases outside the gene matches: 10. The CDR3 here is CASSLQGPRGPQHF. CDR3 DNA sequence: TGTGCCAGCAGTCTACAGGGGCCCAGGGGGCCCCAGCATTTT.

This chain joins TRBV5-1 and TRBJ1-1; D is perhaps TRBD1 (6 bases). This CDR3 is built from 15 residues. Germline V gene data show CDR1 as SGHRS and CDR2 as YFSETQ. V lost 7 bases and J lost 4, with 20 bases in between. The CDR3 DNA follows: TGCGCCAGCCGGGTCAGCGGGGGGCAGGGCACTGAAGCTTTCTTT. Protein: CASRVSGGQGTEAFF.

This clone was detected only a few times. The chain recombines TRBV6-5 with TRBJ2-3, with D hard to call. The CDR3 is 13 amino acids. With 7 bases removed from V and 4 bases from J, the gap between germline ends came to 12 bases. CDR1 and CDR2 (germline): MNHEY, SVGAGI. CDR3 nucleotide sequence: TGTGCCAGCACCACTCCCGGAGCAGATACGCAGTATTTT. Translated: CASTTPGADTQYF.

Only one count was recorded for this clone. The chain links TRBV9 to TRBJ2-5, with D perhaps matching TRBD2 (5 bases). Trimming left V 0 bases short and J 5 bases short, with 8 bases between. Germline V CDR1 and CDR2: SGDLS, YYNGEE. The CDR3 has 13 amino acids. CDR3 bases: TGTGCCAGCAGCGTAGGGCCGGGGGAGACCCAGTACTTC. Its translation: CASSVGPGETQYF.

CDR3 sequence reads: CASSLLEQAEAFF. Written as DNA, the CDR3 is TGTGCCAGCAGCCTGCTGGAACAGGCCGAAGCTTTCTTT. This rearrangement joins TRBV6-5 to TRBJ1-1, with D tentatively TRBD1 (5 bases). Germline V gene lookup returns CDR1 MNHEY and CDR2 SVGAGI. Trimming cost V 6 bases and J 8 bases, with 16 bases left between them. This CDR3 is 13 amino acids long.

The rearrangement uses TRBV29-1 and TRBJ1-1; tentative D call: TRBD1 (6 bases). The CDR3 extends over 15 amino acids. Trimming cost V 3 bases and J 3 bases, with 17 bases left between them. From germline, CDR1 is SQVTM and CDR2 ANQGSEA. Here the CDR3 DNA reads TGCAGCGTTGATGGGGGGGGCAGGGACGACACTGAAGCTTTCTTT. It is translated as CSVDGGGRDDTEAFF.

The chain combines TRBV28 with TRBJ2-7; D is uncertain. Trimming removed 6 bases from V and 4 bases from J, with 7 bases in between. Germline loops: CDR1 MDHEN, CDR2 SYDVKM. The CDR3 is 11 residues long. In DNA, the CDR3 is TGTGCCAGCAGCAGGTTTTACGAGCAGTACTTC. It is translated as CASSRFYEQYF.

The chain links TRBV6-5 to TRBJ2-2; maybe TRBD1 (5 bases). The CDR3 contains 12 residues. V lost 6 bases and J 4 bases, leaving 6 bases between the germline ends. CDR1 is MNHEY and CDR2 is SVGAGI in the germline V gene. CDR3 nucleotide sequence: TGTGCCAGCAGAACAGGCACCGGGGAGCTGTTTTTT. This encodes CASRTGTGELFF.

This clone is judged medium-sized. V gene TRBV27 combines with J gene TRBJ2-5; TRBD1 is a possible D gene (6 bases). The germline CDR1 and CDR2 sequences are MNHEY and SMNVEV (reference sequence). The CDR3 is 14 amino acids. Trimming pared 10 bases from V and 2 bases from J, leaving 17 bases between. CDR3 residues: CATQGPLSQETQYF. DNA of the CDR3: TGTGCCACCCAGGGGCCCTTGAGTCAAGAGACCCAGTACTTC.

The chain recombines TRBV3-1 (or the pseudogene TRBV3-2) with TRBJ2-7, with 10 bases fitting TRBD2. The CDR3 is 14 amino acids. J was trimmed by 4 bases and V by 4 bases; bases with no gene match: 4. CDR1 and CDR2 from the germline V gene are LGHDT and YNNKEL (reference sequence). CDR3 amino acids: CASSPAGGPYEQYF. As DNA, the CDR3 is TGTGCCAGCAGCCCAGCGGGAGGGCCTTACGAGCAGTACTTC.

V gene TRBV7-3 combines with J gene TRBJ1-1, with TRBD1 matching 8 bases. V was pared by 5 bases and J by 1 base, with 3 bases of the junction left unmatched. From germline, CDR1 is SGHTA and CDR2 FQGTGA. The CDR3 has 14 amino acids. The CDR3 sequence: CASSATGANTEAFF. CDR3 nucleotides: TGTGCCAGCAGCGCGACAGGGGCGAACACTGAAGCTTTCTTT.

The rearrangement links TRBV7-9 to TRBJ2-3; D remains unclear. This CDR3 is built from 13 residues. Between the trimmed V and J ends, which lost 1 base and 2 bases, there was a span of 4 bases. Germline assignment: CDR1 SEHNR and CDR2 FQNEAQ (reference sequence). The CDR3 loop reads CASSLDITDTQYF. The CDR3 coding sequence is TGTGCCAGCAGCTTAGACATCACAGATACGCAGTATTTT.

The chain uses TRBV11-2 and TRBJ2-7; TRBD2 aligns across 11 bases. The J segment lost 6 bases and the V segment lost 5 bases, leaving 9 bases of the junction unmatched. The germline V gene has CDR1 SGHAT and CDR2 FQNNGV. This CDR3 is 15 amino acids long. CDR3 DNA sequence: TGTGCCAGCAGCCCCCTCGGGCTAGCGGGAGGCGAGCAGTACTTC. Translation gives CASSPLGLAGGEQYF.

V usage is TRBV27 and J usage is TRBJ1-5, with a possible D match to TRBD1 (5 bases). Trimming removed 7 bases at V and 6 bases at J, with 19 bases between. The length of the CDR3 is 15 residues. Looked up from germline, CDR1 is MNHEY and CDR2 is SMNVEV (reference sequence). The CDR3 sequence is CASKPSGGSGQPQHF. The CDR3, as DNA: TGTGCCAGCAAACCCAGTGGGGGGTCGGGTCAGCCCCAGCATTTT.

This clone was seen a few times. The chain links TRBV27 to TRBJ2-2, with D tentatively TRBD2 (6 bases). Trimming took off 4 bases at V and 7 bases at J, with 16 bases between the two ends. The CDR3 totals 15 residues. Germline loops: CDR1 MNHEY, CDR2 SMNVEV (reference sequence). DNA for the CDR3: TGTGCCAGCAGTTCCGGTTACGGGAGAATCGGGGAGCTGTTTTTT. It is translated as CASSSGYGRIGELFF.

This clone has a handful of counts. The chain links TRBV4-2 to TRBJ2-3; TRBD1 matches 11 bases. With V trimmed by 3 bases and J by 2 bases, 13 bases remained unmatched. Germline CDR1 is LGHNA and CDR2 is YNFKEQ. CDR3 size: 19 residues. The CDR3 sequence is CASSQRTWTGGWSTDTQYF. CDR3 sequence (DNA): TGTGCCAGCAGCCAGCGAACTTGGACAGGGGGCTGGTCCACAGATACGCAGTATTTT.